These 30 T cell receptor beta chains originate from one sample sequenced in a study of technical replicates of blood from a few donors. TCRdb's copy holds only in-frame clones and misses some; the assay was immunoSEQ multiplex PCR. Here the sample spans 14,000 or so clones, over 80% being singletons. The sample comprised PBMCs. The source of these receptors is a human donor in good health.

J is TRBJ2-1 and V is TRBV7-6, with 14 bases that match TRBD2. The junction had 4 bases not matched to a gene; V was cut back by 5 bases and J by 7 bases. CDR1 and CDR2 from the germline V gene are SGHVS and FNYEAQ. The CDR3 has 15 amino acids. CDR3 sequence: CASSEGTSGRNEQFF. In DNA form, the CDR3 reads TGTGCCAGCAGCGAGGGGACTAGCGGGAGAAATGAGCAGTTCTTC.

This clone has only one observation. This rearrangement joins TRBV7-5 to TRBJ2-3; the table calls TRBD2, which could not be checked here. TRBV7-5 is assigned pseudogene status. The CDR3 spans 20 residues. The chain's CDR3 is CVRSSRRDYKKFTSTDTQYF. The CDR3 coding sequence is TGTGTCAGAAGCTCACGACGGGACTACAAAAAGTTTACTAGCACAGATACGCAGTATTTT.

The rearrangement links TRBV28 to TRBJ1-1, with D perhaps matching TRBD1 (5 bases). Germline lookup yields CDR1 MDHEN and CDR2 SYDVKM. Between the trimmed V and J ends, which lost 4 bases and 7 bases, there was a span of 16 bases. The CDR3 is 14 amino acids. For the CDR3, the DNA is TGTGCCAGCAGTTCCCTCAAGGGGTGGGGTGAAGCTTTCTTT. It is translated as CASSSLKGWGEAFF.

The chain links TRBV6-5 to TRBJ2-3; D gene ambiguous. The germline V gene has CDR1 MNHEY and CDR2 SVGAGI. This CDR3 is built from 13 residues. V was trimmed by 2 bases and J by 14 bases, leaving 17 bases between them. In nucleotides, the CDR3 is TGTGCCAGCAGTTACCAAGTTGGCAGGTTTTTGTATTTT. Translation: CASSYQVGRFLYF.

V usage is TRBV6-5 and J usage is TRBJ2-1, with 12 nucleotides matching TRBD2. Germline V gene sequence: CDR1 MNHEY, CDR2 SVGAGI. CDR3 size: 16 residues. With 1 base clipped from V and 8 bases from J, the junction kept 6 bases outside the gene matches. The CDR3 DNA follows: TGTGCCAGCAGTTACTTCGCTAGCGGGAGGGAGCATGAGCAGTTCTTC. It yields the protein CASSYFASGREHEQFF.

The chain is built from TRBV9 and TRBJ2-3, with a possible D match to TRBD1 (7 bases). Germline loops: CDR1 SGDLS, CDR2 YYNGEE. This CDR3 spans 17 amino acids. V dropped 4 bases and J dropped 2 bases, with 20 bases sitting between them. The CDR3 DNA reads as TGTGCCAGCAGCCCAAGAGGGGGGACAGACTTCACAGATACGCAGTATTTT. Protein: CASSPRGGTDFTDTQYF. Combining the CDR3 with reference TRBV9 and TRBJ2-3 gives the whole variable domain DSGVTQTPKHLITATGQRVTLRCSPRSGDLSVYWYQQSLDQGLQFLIQYYNGEERAKGNILERFSAQQFPDLHSELNLSSLELGDSALYFCASSPRGGTDFTDTQYFGPGTRLTVL.

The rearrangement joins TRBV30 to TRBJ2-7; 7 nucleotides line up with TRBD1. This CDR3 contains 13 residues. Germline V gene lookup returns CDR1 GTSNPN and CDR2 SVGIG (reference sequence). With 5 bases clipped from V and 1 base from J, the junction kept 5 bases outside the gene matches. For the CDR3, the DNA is TGTGCCTGGGCGACAGGGCGTTCCTACGAGCAGTACTTC. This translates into CAWATGRSYEQYF.

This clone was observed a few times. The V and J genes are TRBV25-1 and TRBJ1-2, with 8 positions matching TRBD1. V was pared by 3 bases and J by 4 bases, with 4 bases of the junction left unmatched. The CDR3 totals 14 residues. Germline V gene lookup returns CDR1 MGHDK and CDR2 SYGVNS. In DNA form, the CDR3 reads TGTGCCAGCAGTGAGGGACAGGACCTCTATGGCTACACCTTC. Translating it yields CASSEGQDLYGYTF.

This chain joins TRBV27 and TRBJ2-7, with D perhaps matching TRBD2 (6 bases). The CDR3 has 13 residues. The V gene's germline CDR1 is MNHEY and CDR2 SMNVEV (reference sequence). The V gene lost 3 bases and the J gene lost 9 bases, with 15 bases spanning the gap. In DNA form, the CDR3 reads TGTGCCAGCAGTTTCACGTCAGCGGGCGCGCAGTACTTC. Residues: CASSFTSAGAQYF.

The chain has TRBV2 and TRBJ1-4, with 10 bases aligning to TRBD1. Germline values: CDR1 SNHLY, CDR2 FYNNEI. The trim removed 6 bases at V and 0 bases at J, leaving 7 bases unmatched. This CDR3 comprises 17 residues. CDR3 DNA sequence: TGTGCCAGCAGGAGGACAGGGGGGTCCGCAACTAATGAAAAACTGTTTTTT. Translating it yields CASRRTGGSATNEKLFF.

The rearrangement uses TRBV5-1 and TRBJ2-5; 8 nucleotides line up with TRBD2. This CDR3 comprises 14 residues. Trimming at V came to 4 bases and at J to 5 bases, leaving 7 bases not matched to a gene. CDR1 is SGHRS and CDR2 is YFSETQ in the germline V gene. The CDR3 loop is CASSLSGTVETQYF. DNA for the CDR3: TGCGCCAGCAGCCTTAGCGGGACCGTTGAGACCCAGTACTTC.

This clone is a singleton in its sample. The chain's CDR3 is CASRPDWPNTEAFF. DNA of the CDR3: TGTGCCAGTAGGCCGGACTGGCCGAACACTGAAGCTTTCTTT. The chain has TRBV19 and TRBJ1-1; D is uncertain. The V end lost 6 bases, the J end lost 1 base, and 12 bases lay between the germline ends. The CDR3 is 14 residues long. Germline CDR1 reads LNHDA; CDR2 reads SQIVND (reference sequence).

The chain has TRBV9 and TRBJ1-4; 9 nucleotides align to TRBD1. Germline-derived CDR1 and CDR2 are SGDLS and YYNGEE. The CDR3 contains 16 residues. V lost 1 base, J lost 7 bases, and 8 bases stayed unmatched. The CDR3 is CASSVNTGGAGEKLFF. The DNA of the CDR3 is TGTGCCAGCAGCGTAAATACAGGGGGCGCAGGTGAAAAACTGTTTTTT.

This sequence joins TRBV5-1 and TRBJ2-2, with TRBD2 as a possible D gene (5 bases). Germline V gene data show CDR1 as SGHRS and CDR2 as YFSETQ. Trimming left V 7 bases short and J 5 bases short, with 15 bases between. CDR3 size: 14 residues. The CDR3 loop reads CASSMVASTGELFF. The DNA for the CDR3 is TGCGCCAGCTCGATGGTAGCGAGTACCGGGGAGCTGTTTTTT.

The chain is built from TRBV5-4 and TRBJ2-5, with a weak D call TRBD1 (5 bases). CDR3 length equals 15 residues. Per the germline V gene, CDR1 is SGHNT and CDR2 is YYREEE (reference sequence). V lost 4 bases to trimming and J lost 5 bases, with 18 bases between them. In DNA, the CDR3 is TGTGCCAGCAGCCGGGCGTCAGGGAAACACGAGACCCAGTACTTC. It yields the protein CASSRASGKHETQYF.

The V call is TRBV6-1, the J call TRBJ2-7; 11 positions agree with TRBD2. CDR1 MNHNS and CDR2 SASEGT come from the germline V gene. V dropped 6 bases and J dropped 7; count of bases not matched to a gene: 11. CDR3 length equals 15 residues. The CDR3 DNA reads TGTGCCAGCAGCAAACTAGCGGGAGTTTCCGATGAGCAGTACTTC. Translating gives CASSKLAGVSDEQYF.

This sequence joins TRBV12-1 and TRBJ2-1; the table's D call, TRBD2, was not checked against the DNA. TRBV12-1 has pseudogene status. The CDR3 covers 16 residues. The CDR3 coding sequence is TGTGCCAGCAGCTGCCTCCGCGGGAAGGCAAGCAATGAGCAGTTCTTC. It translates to CASSCLRGKASNEQFF.

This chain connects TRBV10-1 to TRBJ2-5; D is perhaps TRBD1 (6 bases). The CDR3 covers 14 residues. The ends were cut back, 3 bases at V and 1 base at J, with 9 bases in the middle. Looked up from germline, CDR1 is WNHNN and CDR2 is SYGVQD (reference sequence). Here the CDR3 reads CASSDRDTQETQYF. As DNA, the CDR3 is TGCGCCAGCAGTGACCGGGACACCCAAGAGACCCAGTACTTC.

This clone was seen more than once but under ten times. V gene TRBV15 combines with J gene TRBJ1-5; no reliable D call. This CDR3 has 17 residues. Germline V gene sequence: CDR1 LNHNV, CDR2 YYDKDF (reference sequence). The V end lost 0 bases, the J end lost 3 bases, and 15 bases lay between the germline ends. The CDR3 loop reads CATSRDWRQALNQPQHF. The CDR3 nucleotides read TGTGCCACCAGCAGAGATTGGCGTCAGGCCCTCAATCAGCCCCAGCATTTT.

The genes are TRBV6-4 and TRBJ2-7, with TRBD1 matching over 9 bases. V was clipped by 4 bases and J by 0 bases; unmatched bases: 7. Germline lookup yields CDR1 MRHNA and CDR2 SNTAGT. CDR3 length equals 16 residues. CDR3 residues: CASSATGTGNSYEQYF. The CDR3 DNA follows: TGTGCCAGCAGTGCCACCGGGACAGGGAACTCCTACGAGCAGTACTTC.

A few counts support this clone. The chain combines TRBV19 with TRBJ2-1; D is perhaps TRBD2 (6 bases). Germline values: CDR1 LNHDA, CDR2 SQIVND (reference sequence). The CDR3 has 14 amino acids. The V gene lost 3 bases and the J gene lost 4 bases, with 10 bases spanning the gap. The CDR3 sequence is CASSIPGTYNEQFF. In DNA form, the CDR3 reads TGTGCCAGTAGTATCCCCGGGACTTACAATGAGCAGTTCTTC.

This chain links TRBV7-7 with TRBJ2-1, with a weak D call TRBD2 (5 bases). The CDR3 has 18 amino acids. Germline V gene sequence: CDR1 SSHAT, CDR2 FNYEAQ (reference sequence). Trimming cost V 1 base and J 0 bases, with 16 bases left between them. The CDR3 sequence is CASSLVPPGLSSYNEQFF. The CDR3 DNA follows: TGTGCCAGCAGCTTAGTCCCTCCCGGACTGAGCTCCTACAATGAGCAGTTCTTC.

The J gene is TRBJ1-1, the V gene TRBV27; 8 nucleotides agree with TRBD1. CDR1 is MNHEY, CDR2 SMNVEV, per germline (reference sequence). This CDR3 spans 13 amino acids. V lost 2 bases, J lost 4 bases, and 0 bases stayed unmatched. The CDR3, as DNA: TGTGCCAGCAGTTTACAGGGGGCCACTGAAGCTTTCTTT. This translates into CASSLQGATEAFF.

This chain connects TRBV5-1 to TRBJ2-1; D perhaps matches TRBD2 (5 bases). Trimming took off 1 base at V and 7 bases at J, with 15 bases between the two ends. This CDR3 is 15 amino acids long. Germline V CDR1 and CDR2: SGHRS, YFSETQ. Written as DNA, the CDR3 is TGCGCCAGCAGCTTGCTTTCGCCTTGGGAGAATGAGCAGTTCTTC. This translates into CASSLLSPWENEQFF.

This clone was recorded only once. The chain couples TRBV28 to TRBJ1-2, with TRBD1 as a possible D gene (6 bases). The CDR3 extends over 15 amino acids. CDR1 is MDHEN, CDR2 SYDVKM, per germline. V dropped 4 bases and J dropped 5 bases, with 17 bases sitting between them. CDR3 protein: CASSSSQGGPYGYTF. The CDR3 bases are TGTGCCAGCAGTTCCTCACAGGGTGGACCTTATGGCTACACCTTC.

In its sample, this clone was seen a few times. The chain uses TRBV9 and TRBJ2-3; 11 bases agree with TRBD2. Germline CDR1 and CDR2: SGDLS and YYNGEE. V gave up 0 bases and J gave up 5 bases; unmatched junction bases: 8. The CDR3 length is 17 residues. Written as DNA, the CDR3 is TGTGCCAGCAGCGTAGAGGGACTAGCGGAGGTGGGAGATACGCAGTATTTT. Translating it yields CASSVEGLAEVGDTQYF.

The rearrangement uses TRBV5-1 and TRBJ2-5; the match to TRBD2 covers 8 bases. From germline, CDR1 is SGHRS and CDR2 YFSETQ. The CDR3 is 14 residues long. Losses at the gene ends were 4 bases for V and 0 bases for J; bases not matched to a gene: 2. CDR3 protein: CASSKLADQETQYF. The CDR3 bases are TGCGCCAGCAGCAAACTAGCGGACCAAGAGACCCAGTACTTC.

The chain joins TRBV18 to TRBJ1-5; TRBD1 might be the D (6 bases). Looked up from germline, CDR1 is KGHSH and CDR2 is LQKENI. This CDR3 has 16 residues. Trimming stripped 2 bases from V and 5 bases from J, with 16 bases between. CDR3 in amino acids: CASSPNQQGMDQPQHF. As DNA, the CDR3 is TGTGCCAGCTCACCAAACCAACAGGGAATGGATCAGCCCCAGCATTTT.

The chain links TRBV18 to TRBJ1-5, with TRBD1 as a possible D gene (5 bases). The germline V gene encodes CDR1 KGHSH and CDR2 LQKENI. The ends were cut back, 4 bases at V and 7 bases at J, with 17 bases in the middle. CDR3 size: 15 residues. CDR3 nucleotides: TGTGCCAGCTCACAGGCGGTCGGAGGGGAACAGCCCCAGCATTTT. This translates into CASSQAVGGEQPQHF.

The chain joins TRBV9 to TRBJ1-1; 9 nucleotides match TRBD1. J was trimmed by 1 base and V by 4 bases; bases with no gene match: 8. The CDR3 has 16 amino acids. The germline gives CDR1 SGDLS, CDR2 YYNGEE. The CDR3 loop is CASSPTGGAENTEAFF. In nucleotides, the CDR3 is TGTGCCAGCAGCCCAACAGGGGGCGCGGAGAACACTGAAGCTTTCTTT.